This T cell receptor beta chain was obtained from a study of blood T cell repertoires in COVID-19. Seattle patients were enrolled while actively infected and followed longitudinally. Original processing notes: Estimated nucleated cell counts came from reference gene primer amplification. The protocol was immunoSEQ multiplex PCR, while the TCRdb copy is restricted to in-frame clones and leaves out a portion. The V and J calls and the clone size are those of that table, but D and trimming were determined from the DNA. Of 250,000 to 350,000 clones detected, about four fifths appear once; the ten largest clones hold about 1.6%. V lost 4 bases and J 1 base, leaving 15 bases between the germline ends. CDR3 length: 16 residues. The germline gives CDR1 SNHLY, CDR2 FYNNEI.

The sequence derives from a human donor with COVID-19, enrolled during active disease. The donor label of this sample is uncertain. This rearrangement joins TRBV2 to TRBJ2-3; D not certain. Sequenced: peripheral blood. CDR3: CASSGRGEVGTDTQYF. The CDR3 DNA reads TGTGCCAGCAGTGGGCGCGGCGAAGTCGGCACAGATACGCAGTATTTT. The complete variable domain, with remaining parts taken from reference TRBV2 and TRBJ2-3, reads EPEVTQTPSHQVTQMGQEVILRCVPISNHLYFYWYRQILGQKVEFLVSFYNNEISEKSEIFDDQFSVERPDGSNFTLKIRSTKLEDSAMYFCASSGRGEVGTDTQYFGPGTRLTVL.